These 16 T cell receptor beta chains share one sample of origin, sequenced in a study of blood T cell repertoires in COVID-19. TCRdb's copy holds only in-frame clones and misses some; the assay was immunoSEQ multiplex PCR. The sample includes 200,000 to 300,000 clones, roughly 87% of them seen just once. Sequences were obtained from peripheral blood. These receptors came from a human donor in a cohort sampled during active COVID-19.

This clone has just one count. V and J are TRBV9 and TRBJ2-5; TRBD2 is a possible D gene (6 bases). CDR3 length: 15 amino acids. The germline V gene encodes CDR1 SGDLS and CDR2 YYNGEE. V gave up 6 bases and J gave up 5 bases, with 20 bases separating them. This CDR3 reads CASTGGRAGYETQYF. The CDR3 DNA is TGTGCCAGCACCGGGGGTAGGGCTGGGTATGAGACCCAGTACTTC.

The V and J genes are TRBV1 and TRBJ2-7; TRBD1, as called in the table, went unchecked against the DNA. TRBV1 is flagged as a pseudogene. The CDR3 extends over 11 amino acids. The CDR3 spells CTSSPAYEQYF. DNA for the CDR3: TGCACCAGCAGCCCAGCCTACGAGCAGTACTTC.

The chain links TRBV27 to TRBJ2-1; D gene ambiguous. Germline CDR1 and CDR2: MNHEY and SMNVEV (reference sequence). Deletions cut 2 bases from V and 6 bases from J, with 5 bases between. This CDR3 spans 12 amino acids. The CDR3: CASSLIGNEQFF. The CDR3 DNA reads TGTGCCAGCAGTTTAATCGGCAATGAGCAGTTCTTC.

This chain connects TRBV6-5 to TRBJ2-1; 11 bases are shared with TRBD2. J gave up 8 bases and V 2 bases, and 5 bases lay outside the gene matches. The germline gives CDR1 MNHEY, CDR2 SVGAGI. This CDR3 comprises 15 residues. As DNA, the CDR3 is TGTGCCAGCAGTTACGGACTAGCGGGTGGATATGAGCAGTTCTTC. Its translation: CASSYGLAGGYEQFF.

This chain uses TRBV28 with TRBJ1-6; a possible D gene is TRBD1 (5 bases). The germline gives CDR1 MDHEN, CDR2 SYDVKM. CDR3 size: 17 residues. Trimming stripped 10 bases from V and 0 bases from J, with 19 bases between. The CDR3 protein is CATRFYGGSSYNSPLHF. The CDR3 nucleotides are TGTGCCACCCGCTTTTACGGGGGAAGCTCCTATAATTCACCCCTCCACTTT.

This clone was observed once. This chain connects TRBV4-1 to TRBJ1-6, with unresolved D. CDR3 length: 18 residues. V dropped 4 bases and J dropped 5 bases, with 21 bases sitting between them. The germline V gene encodes CDR1 MGHRA and CDR2 YSYEKL. The chain's CDR3 is CASSLRLTRWQNNSPLHF. DNA of the CDR3: TGCGCCAGCAGCCTCCGATTGACGAGGTGGCAGAATAATTCACCCCTCCACTTT.

The rearrangement joins TRBV20-1 to TRBJ1-5, with 8 positions matching TRBD1. Germline V gene lookup returns CDR1 DFQATT and CDR2 SNEGSKA (reference sequence). J was trimmed by 0 bases and V by 3 bases; bases with no gene match: 7. There are 16 residues in the CDR3. In nucleotides, the CDR3 is TGCAGTGCTAGTGGACAGGGAGAATATAGCAATCAGCCCCAGCATTTT. It is translated as CSASGQGEYSNQPQHF.

V is TRBV10-2 and J is TRBJ2-7, with D possibly matching TRBD1 (5 bases). The germline V gene has CDR1 WSHSY and CDR2 SAAADI. The V gene lost 0 bases and the J gene lost 7 bases, with 7 bases spanning the gap. The CDR3 contains 12 residues. The CDR3 nucleotides read TGCGCCAGCAGTGAGTCCGACAGAGAGCAGTACTTC. It translates to CASSESDREQYF.

This chain joins TRBV6-4 and TRBJ2-5; weak D call: TRBD1 (6 bases). The germline V gene encodes CDR1 MRHNA and CDR2 SNTAGT. V was shortened by 6 bases and J by 7 bases, with 15 bases between the two germline ends. The CDR3 has 13 residues. The CDR3 loop is CASSQGPSGTQYF. For the CDR3, the DNA is TGTGCCAGCAGCCAGGGGCCCTCTGGGACCCAGTACTTC.

Worth noting for this clone: One junction end does not reproduce the germline sequence, and a read error may be involved. The rearrangement links TRBV11-2 to TRBJ1-2, with a weak D call TRBD1 (5 bases). Germline assignment: CDR1 SGHAT and CDR2 FQNNGV. This CDR3 is 13 amino acids long. CDR3 in amino acids: CASSLVGDYGYTF. The CDR3 DNA is TGTGCCAGCAGCTTAGTAGGGGACTACGGCTACACCTTC. Full variable domain (remainder filled in from reference TRBV11-2 and TRBJ1-2): EAGVAQSPRYKIIEKRQSVAFWCNPISGHATLYWYQQILGQGPKLLIQFQNNGVVDDSQLPKDRFSAERLKGVDSTLKIQPAKLEDSAVYLCASSLVGDYGYTFGSGTRLTVV.

The chain is built from TRBV28 and TRBJ1-2, with 11 bases that match TRBD1. Germline CDR1 is MDHEN and CDR2 is SYDVKM. V was clipped by 10 bases and J by 4 bases; unmatched bases: 14. This CDR3 has 16 amino acids. CDR3 amino acids: CAISYGRTGGFYGYTF. In nucleotides, the CDR3 is TGTGCCATCTCCTACGGCCGGACAGGGGGCTTCTATGGCTACACCTTC.

This chain connects TRBV6-5 to TRBJ1-5; 8 bases fit TRBD1. The CDR3 length is 15 residues. Germline loops: CDR1 MNHEY, CDR2 SVGAGI. With V trimmed by 6 bases and J by 4 bases, 8 bases remained unmatched. CDR3 amino acids: CASRNGQGGNQPQHF. CDR3 coding DNA: TGTGCCAGCAGGAACGGACAGGGAGGAAATCAGCCCCAGCATTTT.

CDR3 protein: CASSETDTRPQHF. The CDR3 region has the DNA TGTGCCAGCAGTGAAACAGATACTCGGCCCCAGCATTTT. The V gene is TRBV6-1, the J gene TRBJ1-5; no clear D. V was trimmed by 2 bases and J by 9 bases, leaving 11 bases between them. This CDR3 is 13 amino acids long. Germline assignment: CDR1 MNHNS and CDR2 SASEGT.

This clone appeared once. V usage is TRBV9 and J usage is TRBJ1-3, with D unresolved. This CDR3 comprises 13 residues. V shed 2 bases and J shed 8 bases, with 11 bases lying between them. Germline CDR1 and CDR2: SGDLS and YYNGEE. The CDR3 loop reads CASSVSGPDTIYF. Here the CDR3 DNA reads TGTGCCAGCAGCGTTAGTGGGCCAGACACCATATATTTT.

V usage is TRBV6-2 or TRBV6-3 and J usage is TRBJ2-7; perhaps TRBD2 as D (5 bases). The length of the CDR3 is 12 residues. Germline CDR1 and CDR2: MNHEY and SVGEGT. Trimming pared 5 bases from V and 3 bases from J, leaving 8 bases between. Written as DNA, the CDR3 is TGTGCCAGCAGTCACGGGAACTACGAGCAGTACTTC. This sequence encodes CASSHGNYEQYF.

This clone was seen more than once but under ten times. The rearrangement uses TRBV9 and TRBJ2-7, with TRBD1 as a possible D gene (6 bases). Germline assignment: CDR1 SGDLS and CDR2 YYNGEE. Trimming removed 3 bases from V and 0 bases from J, with 16 bases in between. The CDR3 runs to 16 residues. CDR3 sequence (DNA): TGTGCCAGCAGCGCAGGGGCAGTTTCGAGCTCCTACGAGCAGTACTTC. Translation: CASSAGAVSSSYEQYF.